These 16 T cell receptor beta chains were all obtained from the same sample, sequenced in a study of blood T cell repertoires in COVID-19. The data were produced by immunoSEQ multiplex PCR, yet TCRdb's version contains in-frame clones alone and is incomplete. The sample includes some 120,000 clones, 88% of them seen just once. Sequencing was done on a sample of peripheral blood. The receptors come from a human donor in a cohort sampled during active COVID-19.

The chain couples TRBV6-2 or TRBV6-3 to TRBJ2-3, with 7 bases lining up with TRBD1. V lost 5 bases to trimming and J lost 0 bases; unmatched junction nucleotides: 8. The CDR3 is made up of 16 amino acids. Germline-derived CDR1 and CDR2 are MNHEY and SVGEGT. CDR3 sequence: CASSLNWDRSTDTQYF. The CDR3 DNA reads TGTGCCAGCAGTCTAAATTGGGACAGAAGCACAGATACGCAGTATTTT.

This sequence joins TRBV28 and TRBJ1-1; TRBD1 aligns across 8 bases. V lost 6 bases to trimming and J lost 5 bases; unmatched junction nucleotides: 5. CDR3 length: 13 residues. From germline, CDR1 is MDHEN and CDR2 SYDVKM. This CDR3 is CASSTGGRTEAFF. The CDR3 nucleotides are TGTGCCAGCAGCACAGGGGGGCGGACTGAAGCTTTCTTT.

The chain combines TRBV27 with TRBJ2-3, with 14 bases matching TRBD2. There are 22 residues in the CDR3. Germline CDR1 is MNHEY and CDR2 is SMNVEV (reference sequence). V shed 4 bases, J shed 0 bases, and the junction held 18 bases outside the gene matches. CDR3 DNA sequence: TGTGCCAGCAGTTCAGTCGCGGCGGGACTAGCGGGAGTTGGGGCTAGCACAGATACGCAGTATTTT. Translated, it gives CASSSVAAGLAGVGASTDTQYF.

This sequence joins TRBV3-1 (or the pseudogene TRBV3-2) and TRBJ1-2; D not certain. V shed 1 base and J shed 0 bases, with 9 bases lying between them. Per the germline V gene, CDR1 is LGHDT and CDR2 is YNNKEL (reference sequence). The CDR3 length is 15 residues. The CDR3 coding sequence is TGTGCCAGCAGCCAAGTTGTCAGTGCTAACTATGGCTACACCTTC. The encoded protein is CASSQVVSANYGYTF.

This chain links TRBV6-5 with TRBJ2-7; 7 bases fit TRBD1. The germline V gene encodes CDR1 MNHEY and CDR2 SVGAGI. The CDR3 has 14 amino acids. V shed 7 bases, J shed 0 bases, and the junction held 6 bases outside the gene matches. The DNA for the CDR3 is TGTGCCAGCAAGATGACAGGGATCTCCTACGAGCAGTACTTC. It translates to CASKMTGISYEQYF.

V and J are TRBV5-6 and TRBJ2-5; 16 bases map to TRBD2. The V and J ends lost 4 bases and 9 bases, in that order; junction bases with no gene match: 3. In germline, CDR1 is SGHDT, CDR2 YYEEEE. CDR3 length: 14 residues. The DNA for the CDR3 is TGTGCCAGCAGCCAGGGACTAGCGGGGGGGCCCCAGTACTTC. Protein sequence: CASSQGLAGGPQYF.

This clone appeared once. The chain recombines TRBV29-1 with TRBJ1-2; 10 positions agree with TRBD1. The CDR3 is 13 residues long. CDR1 is SQVTM, CDR2 ANQGSEA, per germline. The trim removed 4 bases at V and 2 bases at J, leaving 1 base unmatched. CDR3: CSVGDRGNYGYTF. In DNA form, the CDR3 reads TGCAGCGTTGGGGACAGGGGAAACTATGGCTACACCTTC. Looking up the rest from reference TRBV29-1 and TRBJ1-2 gives the full variable domain: SAVISQKPSRDICQRGTSLTIQCQVDSQVTMMFWYRQQPGQSLTLIATANQGSEATYESGFVIDKFPISRPNLTFSTLTVSNMSPEDSSIYLCSVGDRGNYGYTFGSGTRLTVV.

The chain joins TRBV20-1 to TRBJ2-3; TRBD2 aligns across 11 bases. The J segment lost 11 bases and the V segment lost 3 bases, leaving 7 bases of the junction unmatched. The CDR3 spans 13 residues. Germline values: CDR1 DFQATT, CDR2 SNEGSKA (reference sequence). CDR3 in amino acids: CSASLLAGGGQYF. The CDR3 nucleotides are TGCAGTGCTAGTCTTCTAGCGGGAGGCGGGCAGTATTTT.

This sequence joins TRBV11-2 and TRBJ1-1; weak D call: TRBD1 (6 bases). Germline CDR1 SGHAT, CDR2 FQNNGV. The CDR3 runs 16 residues. Trimming left V 5 bases short and J 3 bases short, with 19 bases between. The CDR3 DNA sequence: TGTGCCAGCAGCAAGAACCGCCTACAGGGAGACACTGAAGCTTTCTTT. It yields the protein CASSKNRLQGDTEAFF.

V and J are TRBV29-1 and TRBJ2-3; D is perhaps TRBD2 (5 bases). The V end was cut by 3 bases, the J end by 7 bases, with 5 bases between. There are 10 residues in the CDR3. CDR1 SQVTM and CDR2 ANQGSEA come from the germline V gene. For the CDR3, the DNA is TGCAGCGTTGACGGGAATACGCAGTATTTT. Translation gives CSVDGNTQYF.

This sequence joins TRBV24-1 and TRBJ2-3, with TRBD2 matching 8 bases. J lost 4 bases, V lost 3 bases, and 5 bases had no gene match. The length of the CDR3 is 15 residues. Germline CDR1 KGHDR, CDR2 SFDVKD. The CDR3 region has the DNA TGTGCCACCAGTGATCCAGCGGGGGCGTCAGATACGCAGTATTTT. It specifies CATSDPAGASDTQYF.

The J gene is TRBJ1-4, the V gene TRBV18; possibly TRBD1 for D (6 bases). There are 14 residues in the CDR3. CDR1 is KGHSH and CDR2 is LQKENI in the germline V gene. The ends were cut back, 1 base at V and 5 bases at J, with 8 bases in the middle. The CDR3 DNA reads as TGTGCCAGCTCACCACGGGACACCAATGAAAAACTGTTTTTT. Encoded protein: CASSPRDTNEKLFF.

The V gene is TRBV10-3, the J gene TRBJ2-1; D ambiguous. Germline V CDR1 and CDR2: ENHRY, SYGVKD. The ends were cut back, 0 bases at V and 4 bases at J, with 4 bases in the middle. This CDR3 region has 13 residues. This CDR3 reads CAISESSYNEQFF. CDR3 DNA sequence: TGTGCCATCAGTGAGTCTTCTTACAATGAGCAGTTCTTC.

This sequence joins TRBV27 and TRBJ2-7; 11 nucleotides align to TRBD1. There are 15 residues in the CDR3. The junction had 7 bases not matched to a gene; V was cut back by 4 bases and J by 5 bases. Germline CDR1 MNHEY, CDR2 SMNVEV (reference sequence). The CDR3 loop reads CASSWPGQGVNEQYF. In nucleotides, the CDR3 is TGTGCCAGCAGTTGGCCGGGACAGGGGGTGAACGAGCAGTACTTC.

This chain uses TRBV7-9 with TRBJ2-3; 7 nucleotides align to TRBD2. Germline CDR1 is SEHNR and CDR2 is FQNEAQ (reference sequence). CDR3 length: 16 amino acids. The V and J ends lost 11 bases and 0 bases, in that order; junction bases with no gene match: 14. CDR3 coding DNA: TGTGCCGGACGACCTTTTCTAGCGGCTAGCACAGATACGCAGTATTTT. Translated, it gives CAGRPFLAASTDTQYF.

V gene TRBV9 combines with J gene TRBJ2-7, with 9 bases aligning to TRBD1. Germline values: CDR1 SGDLS, CDR2 YYNGEE. After removal of 0 bases from V and 2 bases from J, the junction contained 3 bases not matched to a gene. The CDR3 is made up of 15 amino acids. Written as DNA, the CDR3 is TGTGCCAGCAGCGTAGGGGGACAGGGCGCCTACGAGCAGTACTTC. This codes for CASSVGGQGAYEQYF.